This T cell receptor (beta chain) was recovered during a study of cytomegalovirus exposure and HLA in healthy donors. Notes on the study in general: The authors enumerated some 160 TCR beta chains as linked to cytomegalovirus.

In the case of this clone: Its target is unknown.

The PCR used 60 Vbeta and 13 Jbeta primers. TCRdb's table, derived via immunoSEQ multiplex PCR, lists solely in-frame clones and lacks some. The data contain under 200,000 clones, around 68% of them singletons. This sequence was found in a man aged 45-65 years in good health and CMV-seronegative. Sequencing used PBMCs.

The CDR3 region has the DNA TGTGCCAGCACCAAAGAGGATAGGGGCAACTATGGCTACACCTTC. This gives the protein CASTKEDRGNYGYTF. This chain links TRBV5-6 with TRBJ1-2; possibly TRBD1 for D (5 bases). There are 15 residues in the CDR3. The V end lost 6 bases, the J end lost 2 bases, and 17 bases lay between the germline ends. Germline CDR1 is SGHDT and CDR2 is YYEEEE.